These 28 T cell receptor beta chains originate from one sample sequenced in a study of control samples from healthy donors and cancer patients. The repertoire was sequenced with immunoSEQ multiplex PCR; TCRdb's copy has only in-frame clones and lacks some. The profile shows 50,000 to 70,000 clones, 95% to 96% of them singletons. The sequenced sample was blood. Every receptor here comes from a woman younger than 35 in good health.

V usage is TRBV28 and J usage is TRBJ1-5; TRBD1 matches 10 bases. With V trimmed by 10 bases and J by 0 bases, 9 bases remained unmatched. This CDR3 is built from 16 residues. Germline V gene lookup returns CDR1 MDHEN and CDR2 SYDVKM. CDR3 DNA: TGTGCCATCCCGGGACAGGGGCGCGGTAGCAATCAGCCCCAGCATTTT. It yields the protein CAIPGQGRGSNQPQHF.

The V call is TRBV6-5, the J call TRBJ2-2; TRBD1 aligns across 10 bases. J was trimmed by 3 bases and V by 11 bases; bases with no gene match: 9. From germline, CDR1 is MNHEY and CDR2 SVGAGI. CDR3 length equals 15 residues. CDR3 residues: CALSGTGAYTGELFF. As DNA, the CDR3 is TGTGCCCTAAGTGGGACAGGGGCTTACACCGGGGAGCTGTTTTTT.

This clone was found once. The genes are TRBV5-1 and TRBJ2-3, with 10 bases matching TRBD2. Germline lookup yields CDR1 SGHRS and CDR2 YFSETQ. CDR3 size: 17 residues. With 1 base clipped from V and 1 base from J, the junction kept 6 bases outside the gene matches. CDR3 nucleotides: TGCGCCAGCAGCTTGCACCCGAGCGGGGGGGGCACAGATACGCAGTATTTT. It codes for CASSLHPSGGGTDTQYF.

The chain links TRBV12-3 or TRBV12-4 to TRBJ1-2, with D tentatively TRBD1 (6 bases). Trimming took 3 bases from V and 4 from J, leaving 9 bases between them. This CDR3 is built from 13 residues. CDR3 sequence (DNA): TGTGCCAGCAGTTTTTCCAGGGGCTATGGCTACACCTTC. Its translation: CASSFSRGYGYTF.

The chain links TRBV5-1 to TRBJ1-2, with 8 bases that match TRBD1. V lost 1 base and J lost 7; bases outside the gene matches: 3. CDR1 is SGHRS, CDR2 YFSETQ, per germline. CDR3 length equals 13 residues. The CDR3 here is CASSLSTGGGYTF. DNA of the CDR3: TGCGCCAGCAGCTTGAGTACAGGGGGTGGCTACACCTTC.

The chain has TRBV5-6 and TRBJ2-3, with TRBD2 matching 8 bases. CDR3 length: 17 amino acids. J gave up 5 bases and V 2 bases, and 13 bases lay outside the gene matches. Germline-derived CDR1 and CDR2 are SGHDT and YYEEEE. CDR3 DNA sequence: TGTGCCAGCAGCTTCGACGCCGGGACTAGAGGGGTAGATACGCAGTATTTT. This translates into CASSFDAGTRGVDTQYF.

The V gene is TRBV30, the J gene TRBJ1-1; D might be TRBD1 (5 bases). Germline V gene sequence: CDR1 GTSNPN, CDR2 SVGIG (reference sequence). CDR3 size: 12 residues. The ends were cut back, 0 bases at V and 6 bases at J, with 8 bases in the middle. The chain's CDR3 is CAWSVRGAEAFF. The CDR3 region has the DNA TGTGCCTGGAGTGTACGGGGGGCTGAAGCTTTCTTT.

The J gene is TRBJ2-1, the V gene TRBV4-3, with TRBD1 matching 9 bases. CDR3 length equals 16 residues. Germline-derived CDR1 and CDR2 are LGHNA and YSLEER. Trimming cost V 0 bases and J 7 bases; bases outside gene matches: 7. The CDR3 nucleotides read TGCGCCAGCAGCCAAGAGTGGGGACAGGGTGGTAATGAGCAGTTCTTC. Protein: CASSQEWGQGGNEQFF.

The CDR3 protein is CASSSLYSNTGELFF. CDR3 sequence (DNA): TGCGCCAGCAGCTCCCTATATTCGAACACCGGGGAGCTGTTTTTT. This chain connects TRBV5-1 to TRBJ2-2, with D unclear. Germline V gives CDR1 SGHRS, CDR2 YFSETQ. The V end lost 3 bases, the J end lost 0 bases, and 9 bases lay between the germline ends. CDR3 length: 15 residues.

The rearrangement links TRBV6-5 to TRBJ1-2; TRBD1 matches at 7 bases. Losses at the gene ends were 4 bases for V and 3 bases for J; bases not matched to a gene: 5. This CDR3 comprises 14 residues. The germline V gene encodes CDR1 MNHEY and CDR2 SVGAGI. The CDR3: CASSFETGYYGYTF. Written as DNA, the CDR3 is TGTGCCAGCAGTTTTGAGACAGGGTACTATGGCTACACCTTC.

In its sample, this clone is large. V gene TRBV5-1 combines with J gene TRBJ1-1, with 7 bases aligning to TRBD1. Germline CDR1 reads SGHRS; CDR2 reads YFSETQ. With 2 bases clipped from V and 0 bases from J, the junction kept 10 bases outside the gene matches. The CDR3 spans 17 residues. The chain's CDR3 is CASSFRDSLYMNTEAFF. The CDR3 DNA reads TGCGCCAGCAGCTTCCGGGACAGCCTCTATATGAACACTGAAGCTTTCTTT.

The chain carries TRBV5-6 and TRBJ1-4, with D possibly matching TRBD1 (5 bases). This CDR3 is 14 amino acids long. CDR1 is SGHDT and CDR2 is YYEEEE in the germline V gene. Trimming took off 7 bases at V and 6 bases at J, with 16 bases between the two ends. CDR3 coding DNA: TGTGCCAGCTCCCCAACAGGTGATTATGAAAAACTGTTTTTT. Translation gives CASSPTGDYEKLFF.

V usage is TRBV5-6 and J usage is TRBJ1-2, with D perhaps matching TRBD1 (5 bases). Trimming took off 2 bases at V and 6 bases at J, with 8 bases between the two ends. Germline CDR1 SGHDT, CDR2 YYEEEE. The CDR3 consists of 12 residues. The CDR3 spells CASSFGRDGYTF. CDR3 bases: TGTGCCAGCAGCTTCGGCAGGGATGGCTACACCTTC. Filled out from reference TRBV5-6 and TRBJ1-2, the complete variable domain reads DAGVTQSPTHLIKTRGQQVTLRCSPKSGHDTVSWYQQALGQGPQFIFQYYEEEERQRGNFPDRFSGHQFPNYSSELNVNALLLGDSALYLCASSFGRDGYTFGSGTRLTVV.

The chain has TRBV28 and TRBJ1-5, with 11 bases aligning to TRBD1. J gave up 5 bases and V 6 bases, and 6 bases lay outside the gene matches. The germline CDR1 and CDR2 sequences are MDHEN and SYDVKM. The CDR3 runs to 15 residues. This chain's CDR3 is CASSPGTGGHQPQHF. Here the CDR3 DNA reads TGTGCCAGCAGCCCCGGGACAGGGGGACATCAGCCCCAGCATTTT.

This clone was recorded once. This sequence joins TRBV9 and TRBJ1-3; D unclear. The germline gives CDR1 SGDLS, CDR2 YYNGEE. Trimming removed 0 bases at V and 0 bases at J, with 7 bases between. The CDR3 is made up of 15 amino acids. The CDR3 loop reads CASSVEVTSGNTIYF. CDR3 sequence (DNA): TGTGCCAGCAGCGTAGAAGTCACCTCTGGAAACACCATATATTTT.

V usage is TRBV6-2 or TRBV6-3 and J usage is TRBJ1-1; no reliable D call. This CDR3 has 12 amino acids. The V gene lost 5 bases and the J gene lost 7 bases, with 11 bases spanning the gap. CDR1 is MNHEY and CDR2 is SVGEGT in the germline V gene. The CDR3 spells CASSPRWSEAFF. DNA for the CDR3: TGTGCCAGCAGTCCCCGGTGGAGTGAAGCTTTCTTT.

The V gene is TRBV5-4, the J gene TRBJ2-7; 8 nucleotides agree with TRBD2. V was clipped by 0 bases and J by 3 bases; unmatched bases: 5. CDR1 SGHNT and CDR2 YYREEE come from the germline V gene (reference sequence). CDR3 length equals 15 residues. The CDR3 DNA sequence: TGTGCCAGCAGCTTGGGTGCGGGGGGCTTCTACGAGCAGTACTTC. Its protein product is CASSLGAGGFYEQYF.

This rearrangement joins TRBV7-3 to TRBJ2-7, with D tentatively TRBD1 or TRBD2 (6 bases each). Germline V gene lookup returns CDR1 SGHTA and CDR2 FQGTGA. Trimming shortened V by 1 base and J by 2 bases, and 18 bases separated the two germline ends. The CDR3 covers 17 residues. CDR3 sequence reads: CASSLRTQWGATYEQYF. The CDR3 DNA follows: TGTGCCAGCAGCTTAAGGACACAATGGGGGGCCACCTACGAGCAGTACTTC.

This chain joins TRBV3-1 (or the pseudogene TRBV3-2) and TRBJ1-4; tentatively, D is TRBD1 (6 bases). CDR3 length equals 16 residues. Germline CDR1 LGHDT, CDR2 YNNKEL (reference sequence). V was clipped by 0 bases and J by 5 bases, with 13 bases between them. In DNA, the CDR3 is TGTGCCAGCAGCCAAGATCTAGGGGGGTCGAATGAAAAACTGTTTTTT. Protein product: CASSQDLGGSNEKLFF.

The CDR3 loop is CASSPGITDTQYF. The CDR3, as DNA: TGTGCCAGCTCACCCGGTATCACAGATACGCAGTATTTT. The genes are TRBV18 and TRBJ2-3; D is undetermined. The germline CDR1 and CDR2 sequences are KGHSH and LQKENI. The length of the CDR3 is 13 residues. Trimming shortened V by 3 bases and J by 2 bases, and 6 bases separated the two germline ends.

For the CDR3, the DNA is TGTGCCAGCACCCCGCGGGGCTACCTCACAGATACGCAGTATTTT. Translation: CASTPRGYLTDTQYF. V is TRBV6-2 or TRBV6-3 and J is TRBJ2-3, with TRBD2 as a possible D gene (6 bases). Trimming stripped 7 bases from V and 2 bases from J, with 16 bases between. The CDR3 sequence is 15 residues long. The germline gives CDR1 MNHEY, CDR2 SVGEGT.

The rearrangement joins TRBV7-9 to TRBJ2-3; 9 bases align to TRBD2. V dropped 5 bases and J dropped 1; count of bases not matched to a gene: 7. Germline CDR1 reads SEHNR; CDR2 reads FQNEAQ (reference sequence). The CDR3 covers 16 residues. The CDR3 here is CASSRDRLAGTDTQYF. The CDR3 DNA follows: TGTGCCAGCAGCCGGGACCGACTAGCGGGCACAGATACGCAGTATTTT.

Details on this clone: Other DNA sequences in the same sample also yield this CDR3. The chain is built from TRBV15 and TRBJ1-2, with 9 bases matching TRBD1. CDR1 and CDR2 from the germline V gene are LNHNV and YYDKDF (reference sequence). This CDR3 contains 14 residues. Trimming cost V 3 bases and J 4 bases; bases outside gene matches: 3. In nucleotides, the CDR3 is TGTGCCACCAGCAGTACAGGGGGCAGCTATGGCTACACCTTC. This gives the protein CATSSTGGSYGYTF.

This clone was picked up a small number of times. The rearrangement uses TRBV2 and TRBJ1-4; D might be TRBD1 (5 bases). The V gene's germline CDR1 is SNHLY and CDR2 FYNNEI. This CDR3 is built from 16 residues. V gave up 6 bases and J gave up 5 bases, with 19 bases separating them. This chain's CDR3 is CASRTHSRTRNEKLFF. The CDR3 region has the DNA TGTGCCAGCAGAACACATTCTAGGACACGGAATGAAAAACTGTTTTTT.

This clone was recorded once. V gene TRBV3-1 (or the pseudogene TRBV3-2) combines with J gene TRBJ1-2; D possibly corresponds to TRBD1 (5 bases). The ends were cut back, 1 base at V and 5 bases at J, with 11 bases in the middle. CDR3 length: 14 residues. Germline CDR1 is LGHDT and CDR2 is YNNKEL (reference sequence). The CDR3 DNA reads TGTGCCAGCAGCCAAGGATTAGCAGGGTATGGCTACACCTTC. This translates into CASSQGLAGYGYTF.

The V call is TRBV5-6, the J call TRBJ1-2; D is unclear. CDR3 length equals 12 residues. Germline CDR1 is SGHDT and CDR2 is YYEEEE. V lost 1 base to trimming and J lost 5 bases, with 6 bases between them. The CDR3 DNA reads as TGTGCCAGCAGCTTGCGATTTTATGGCTACACCTTC. This translates into CASSLRFYGYTF.

The V gene is TRBV6-5, the J gene TRBJ1-6, with TRBD1 identical over 10 bases. The CDR3 runs 15 residues. V was clipped by 6 bases and J by 3 bases; unmatched bases: 2. CDR1 MNHEY and CDR2 SVGAGI come from the germline V gene. CDR3 sequence (DNA): TGTGCCAGCAGGACAGGGGGCAGCTATAATTCACCCCTCCACTTT. Its protein is CASRTGGSYNSPLHF.

The chain carries TRBV27 and TRBJ1-2; D remains ambiguous. CDR1 MNHEY and CDR2 SMNVEV come from the germline V gene (reference sequence). The V end lost 6 bases, the J end lost 0 bases, and 11 bases lay between the germline ends. CDR3 length: 14 residues. Written as DNA, the CDR3 is TGTGCCAGCAGACGGTCGGAACCTAACTATGGCTACACCTTC. It specifies CASRRSEPNYGYTF.